The subject of this entry is one T cell receptor beta chain. The data were obtained in a study of blood T cell repertoires in COVID-19. As for the study in general: The study drew acute and convalescent COVID-19 samples from the United States, Italy and Spain. In each case, the material was cDNA or gDNA derived from T cells, B-cell-depleted T cells, or PBMCs.

In the original processing: Estimation of nucleated cell counts was performed using reference gene primer amplification. Only in-frame clones appear in the TCRdb table, and some are missing; sequencing was by immunoSEQ multiplex PCR. The D gene and trimming were derived from the DNA, and the V and J assignments and clone size from that table. This sample yields about 140,000 clones, of which about 80% are seen a single time; 1.6% belongs to the top ten. The clonotype was recovered from a human donor in a cohort sampled during active COVID-19. Input material: peripheral blood.

The CDR3 region has the DNA TGTGCCAGCAGTGAAGGGACAGGTCGGCCCCTCCACTTT. Protein: CASSEGTGRPLHF. The chain uses TRBV6-4 and TRBJ1-6; 8 nucleotides match TRBD1. The CDR3 extends over 13 amino acids. With V trimmed by 3 bases and J by 13 bases, 5 bases remained unmatched. Germline V CDR1 and CDR2: MRHNA, SNTAGT.